This record concerns one T cell receptor beta chain sequence. Its matching antigen is unknown. Following extraction, RNA underwent reverse transcription to cDNA, which served as the sequencing template. Data came from immunoSEQ multiplex PCR; TCRdb stores just in-frame clones and leaves some out. The sample lists approximately 180,000 clones; about three fifths were seen once. These data belong to a study of CD8+ T cells in alopecia areata. Turning to the study itself: Treated patients were given 5 to 10 mg oral tofacitinib twice daily.

The treatment is: oral pan-JAK inhibitor, 5-10 mg twice daily. General study results and limits: There were many expanded lesional clones persisting in scalp and blood during tofacitinib. Treatment with tofacitinib significantly lowered scalp clonality and reduced expanded CD8+ clones among the top 100.

With 3 bases clipped from V and 2 bases from J, the junction kept 4 bases outside the gene matches. CDR3 length: 14 residues. Germline lookup yields CDR1 SGHDT and CDR2 YYEEEE. Sequencing was performed on CD4+ T cells sorted from blood, taken at week 24, from a patient treated with tofacitinib. The V gene is TRBV5-6, the J gene TRBJ1-2, with 7 bases that match TRBD1. The sequence was obtained from a human donor with alopecia areata. The CDR3 DNA reads TGTGCCAGCAGCTCCGGACAGGCGAACTATGGCTACACCTTC. It translates to CASSSGQANYGYTF. The full variable domain, completed using reference TRBV5-6 and TRBJ1-2, is DAGVTQSPTHLIKTRGQQVTLRCSPKSGHDTVSWYQQALGQGPQFIFQYYEEEERQRGNFPDRFSGHQFPNYSSELNVNALLLGDSALYLCASSSGQANYGYTFGSGTRLTVV.